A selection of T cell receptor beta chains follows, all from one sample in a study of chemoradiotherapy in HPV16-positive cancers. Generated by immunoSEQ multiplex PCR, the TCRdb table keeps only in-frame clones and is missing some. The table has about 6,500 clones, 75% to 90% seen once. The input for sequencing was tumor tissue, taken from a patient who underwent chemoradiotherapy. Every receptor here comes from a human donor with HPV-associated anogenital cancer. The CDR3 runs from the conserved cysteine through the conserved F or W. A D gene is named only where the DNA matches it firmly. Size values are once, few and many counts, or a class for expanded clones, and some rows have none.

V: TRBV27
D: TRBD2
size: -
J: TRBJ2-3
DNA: TGTGCCAGCAGTCACGGGACTAGGGTCGCAGATACGCAGTATTTT
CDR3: CASSHGTRVADTQYF

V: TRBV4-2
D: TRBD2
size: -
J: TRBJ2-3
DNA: TGTGCCAGCAGCCAAGAGGGGGCGGGAGGGCCATCAGATACGCAGTATTTT
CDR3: CASSQEGAGGPSDTQYF

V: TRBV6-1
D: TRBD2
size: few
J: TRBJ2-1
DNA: TGTGCCAGCAGTGAAGAAGCGGGAGGGTACAATGAGCAGTTCTTC
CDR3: CASSEEAGGYNEQFF

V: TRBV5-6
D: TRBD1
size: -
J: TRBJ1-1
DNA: TGTGCCAGCAGCCTTACAGGGGTGGGGACTGAAGCTTTCTTT
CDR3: CASSLTGVGTEAFF

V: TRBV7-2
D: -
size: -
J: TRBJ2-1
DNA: TGTGCCAGCAGCTTAGAGTATGAGCAGTTCTTC
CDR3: CASSLEYEQFF

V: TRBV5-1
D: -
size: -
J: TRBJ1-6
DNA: TGCGCCAGCAGCTTGGGGGTGGGCGGAGGCCTCACCAATTCACCCCTCCACTTT
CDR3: CASSLGVGGGLTNSPLHF

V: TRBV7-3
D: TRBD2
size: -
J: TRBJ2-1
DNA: TGTGCCAGCAGCCTTACTAGCGGGAGCCACAATGAGCAGTTCTTC
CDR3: CASSLTSGSHNEQFF

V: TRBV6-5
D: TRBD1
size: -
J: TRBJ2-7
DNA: TGTGCCAGCAGAACATCCGGACAGGACGAGCAGTACTTC
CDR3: CASRTSGQDEQYF

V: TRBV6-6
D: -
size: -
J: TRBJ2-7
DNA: TGTGCCAGCAGTTACGGGCTAGCGAGGAACGAGCAGTACTTC
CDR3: CASSYGLARNEQYF

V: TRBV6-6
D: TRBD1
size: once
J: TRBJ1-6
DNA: TGTGCCAGCAGATCCGGGACAGCGGGTTCACCCCTCCACTTT
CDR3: CASRSGTAGSPLHF